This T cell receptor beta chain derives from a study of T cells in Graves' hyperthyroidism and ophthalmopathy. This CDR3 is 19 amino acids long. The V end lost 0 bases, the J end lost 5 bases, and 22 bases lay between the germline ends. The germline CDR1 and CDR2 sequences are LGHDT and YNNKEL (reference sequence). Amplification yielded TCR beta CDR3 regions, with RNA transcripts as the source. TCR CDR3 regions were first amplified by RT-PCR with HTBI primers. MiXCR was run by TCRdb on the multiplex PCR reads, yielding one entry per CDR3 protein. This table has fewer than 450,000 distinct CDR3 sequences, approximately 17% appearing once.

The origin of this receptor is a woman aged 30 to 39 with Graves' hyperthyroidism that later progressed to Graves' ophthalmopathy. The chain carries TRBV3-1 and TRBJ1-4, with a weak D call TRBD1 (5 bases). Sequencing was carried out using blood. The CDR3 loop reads CASSQDASEQDFRNEKLFF. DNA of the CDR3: TGTGCCAGCAGCCAAGATGCCAGCGAACAGGATTTTAGGAATGAAAAACTGTTTTTT.